Below, 25 T cell receptor beta chains from the same sample are listed, as sequenced in a study of prognosis after radiotherapy for stage I lung cancer (dated by TCRdb to the early 2020s). The sample was run on an Illumina HiSeq 3000. Two rounds of multiplex PCR on genomic DNA were used to amplify the TCR beta CDR3 region. The first PCR round used primers specific to each TRBV and TRBJ gene, with sequences filed in Chinese patent CN105087789A. TCRdb itself trimmed the public reads at Q25 with fastp, ran MiXCR and retained productive beta chains. Duplicate CDR3 protein sequences are folded into a single record with the most common DNA and genes. The sample yields roughly 26,000 distinct CDR3 sequences; about 30% were counted once. The ten largest make up around 35% of the sample. The sequencing here drew on PBMCs, taken before or after stereotactic body radiation therapy (not recorded which). Receptor source: a donor over 45 with non-small cell lung cancer.

This clonotype was recorded many times. The chain couples TRBV19 to TRBJ1-1; possible D gene TRBD1, 5 bases. CDR1 LNHDA and CDR2 SQIVND come from the germline V gene (reference sequence). This CDR3 is built from 16 residues. Trimming shortened V by 6 bases and J by 1 base, and 18 bases separated the two germline ends. The chain's CDR3 is CASSLRRGGRNTEAFF. CDR3 DNA: TGTGCCAGTAGCCTTAGGAGGGGTGGAAGGAACACTGAAGCTTTCTTT.

Turning to this clonotype: This likely came from a read error, as a far larger clone is one base away. The chain has TRBV5-1 and TRBJ2-7, with 7 bases fitting TRBD2. This CDR3 region has 16 residues. Germline V gene sequence: CDR1 SGHRS, CDR2 YFSETQ. V shed 0 bases and J 7 bases; nucleotides not matched to a gene: 13. The CDR3 coding sequence is TGCGCCAGCAGCTTGGACGGGAGCGGGATCTACAATGAGCAGTACTTC. Translating it yields CASSLDGSGIYNEQYF.

This clonotype was seen repeatedly, ten times or more. This sequence joins TRBV5-4 and TRBJ2-2; D not resolved. CDR3 length: 14 amino acids. Germline CDR1 reads SGHNT; CDR2 reads YYREEE (reference sequence). The V gene lost 0 bases and the J gene lost 4 bases, with 7 bases spanning the gap. The CDR3 DNA reads TGTGCCAGCAGCTTGGGCAGAGCCACCGGGGAGCTGTTTTTT. It yields the protein CASSLGRATGELFF.

This clonotype showed up many times. The rearrangement joins TRBV6-1 to TRBJ1-1; D is possibly TRBD1 (6 bases). The germline V gene has CDR1 MNHNS and CDR2 SASEGT. The CDR3 sequence is 15 residues long. Trimming pared 8 bases from V and 3 bases from J, leaving 19 bases between. The CDR3 loop is CASGGRGFGYTEAFF. As DNA, the CDR3 is TGTGCCAGCGGAGGCAGGGGATTCGGTTACACTGAAGCTTTCTTT.

The chain has TRBV28 and TRBJ2-7, with 10 bases matching TRBD2. The CDR3 loop spans 14 amino acids. Germline values: CDR1 MDHEN, CDR2 SYDVKM. The J segment lost 2 bases and the V segment lost 4 bases, leaving 2 bases of the junction unmatched. The CDR3 here is CASSSGLAAYEQYF. CDR3 DNA: TGTGCCAGCAGTTCAGGACTAGCGGCCTACGAGCAGTACTTC.

The V gene is TRBV5-1, the J gene TRBJ2-3; perhaps TRBD2 as D (5 bases). Trimming took 1 base from V and 4 from J, leaving 7 bases between them. The CDR3 spans 13 residues. CDR1 and CDR2 from the germline V gene are SGHRS and YFSETQ. The CDR3 sequence: CASSLMRADTQYF. CDR3 sequence (DNA): TGCGCCAGCAGCTTGATGCGGGCAGATACGCAGTATTTT. The full variable domain, completed using reference TRBV5-1 and TRBJ2-3, is KAGVTQTPRYLIKTRGQQVTLSCSPISGHRSVSWYQQTPGQGLQFLFEYFSETQRNKGNFPGRFSGRQFSNSRSEMNVSTLELGDSALYLCASSLMRADTQYFGPGTRLTVL.

There are a few counts of this clonotype. The J gene is TRBJ2-5, the V gene TRBV5-6; no firm D call. The CDR3 consists of 13 residues. CDR1 SGHDT and CDR2 YYEEEE come from the germline V gene. Trimming shortened V by 1 base and J by 0 bases, and 4 bases separated the two germline ends. In nucleotides, the CDR3 is TGTGCCAGCAGCTTGTACAACCAAGAGACCCAGTACTTC. It codes for CASSLYNQETQYF.

This clonotype was seen a single time. A read error may explain this, as a much larger clone is one base away. The chain is built from TRBV2 and TRBJ1-4; TRBD1 matches 7 bases. Trimming cost V 10 bases and J 8 bases; bases outside gene matches: 10. The CDR3 loop spans 13 amino acids. Germline assignment: CDR1 SNHLY and CDR2 FYNNEI. The chain's CDR3 is CAIWDSSPEKLFF. The CDR3 DNA follows: TGTGCCATCTGGGACAGTTCACCCGAAAAACTGTTTTTT.

J is TRBJ1-2 and V is TRBV20-1; D call uncertain. Trimming shortened V by 0 bases and J by 6 bases, and 17 bases separated the two germline ends. The CDR3 consists of 15 residues. Per germline, CDR1 DFQATT and CDR2 SNEGSKA (reference sequence). CDR3 in amino acids: CSARDPHVREDGYTF. CDR3 nucleotides: TGCAGTGCTAGAGATCCCCATGTAAGGGAAGATGGCTACACCTTC.

A note on this clonotype: At one boundary the junction diverges from the germline segment, which might be a read error. This chain uses TRBV27 with TRBJ2-2; D possibly corresponds to TRBD1 (5 bases). The CDR3 length is 15 residues. Germline V CDR1 and CDR2: MNHEY, SMNVEV (reference sequence). CDR3 amino acids: CACSPTVAVTGELFF. The DNA of the CDR3 is TGTGCCTGCAGTCCGACAGTTGCCGTCACCGGGGAGCTGTTTTTT.

This clonotype occurred once. The V gene is TRBV12-3 or TRBV12-4, the J gene TRBJ1-6; D unresolved. The CDR3 loop spans 14 amino acids. The V end was cut by 2 bases, the J end by 7 bases, with 9 bases between. CDR3 sequence (DNA): TGTGCCAGCAGTTTAAAGGGTGTGAATTCACCCCTCCACTTT. Translating it yields CASSLKGVNSPLHF.

This clonotype was seen a few times. The chain employs TRBV28 and TRBJ2-2, with 7 bases lining up with TRBD1. Unmatched junction bases numbered 5, after V lost 6 bases and J lost 4 bases. Germline V gene lookup returns CDR1 MDHEN and CDR2 SYDVKM. The CDR3 length is 14 residues. The CDR3 sequence is CASRLQGSTGELFF. The CDR3 DNA reads as TGTGCCAGCAGACTACAGGGGAGCACCGGGGAGCTGTTTTTT.

This clonotype was seen many times. The genes are TRBV20-1 and TRBJ2-5; D gene ambiguous. Germline values: CDR1 DFQATT, CDR2 SNEGSKA (reference sequence). The CDR3 length is 13 residues. V was shortened by 6 bases and J by 5 bases, with 16 bases between the two germline ends. The DNA for the CDR3 is TGCAGTGCAGATAGGGTCAGTGGGGAGACCCAGTACTTC. Its protein product is CSADRVSGETQYF.

This clonotype was detected many times. This chain uses TRBV10-3 with TRBJ1-1; a weak D match, TRBD1 (5 bases). V shed 6 bases and J shed 0 bases, with 14 bases lying between them. Germline V CDR1 and CDR2: ENHRY, SYGVKD. This CDR3 spans 15 amino acids. CDR3 DNA: TGTGCCATCAGGGGAATTGGGGGACTGAACACTGAAGCTTTCTTT. Translating it yields CAIRGIGGLNTEAFF.

Ten or more counts support this clonotype. At one boundary the junction diverges from the germline segment, which might be a read error. The chain recombines TRBV12-3 or TRBV12-4 with TRBJ2-5, with D perhaps TRBD1 (6 bases). The CDR3 runs to 15 residues. CDR3 bases: TGTGCCAGCAGTCCTCCCACAGGGCGAAAAGAGGCCCAGTACTTC. Amino acids: CASSPPTGRKEAQYF.

This clonotype was seen ten or more times. The chain couples TRBV5-1 to TRBJ2-5, with TRBD1 matching over 7 bases. This CDR3 is built from 13 residues. Germline trimming cut 2 bases from V and 5 bases from J; bases unmatched to any gene: 3. From germline, CDR1 is SGHRS and CDR2 YFSETQ. The CDR3 bases are TGCGCCAGCAGCTTCGGACAGGAGGAGACCCAGTACTTC. Its translation is CASSFGQEETQYF.

A note on this clonotype: Given a much more abundant clone one base away, this may be a read error. The V and J genes are TRBV29-1 and TRBJ1-1; TRBD1 aligns across 8 bases. CDR1 and CDR2 (germline): SQVTM, ANQGSEA. V gave up 7 bases and J gave up 4 bases; unmatched junction bases: 14. The CDR3 has 15 amino acids. CDR3 coding DNA: TGCAGCGCGGGAGGTACCCTAACAGGGGGCACTGAAGCTTTCTTT. This codes for CSAGGTLTGGTEAFF. The full variable domain, with the rest looked up from reference TRBV29-1 and TRBJ1-1, is SAVISQKPSRDICQRGTSLTIQCQVDSQVTMMFWYRQQPGQSLTLIATANQGSEATYESGFVIDKFPISRPNLTFSTLTVSNMSPEDSSIYLCSAGGTLTGGTEAFFGQGTRLTVV.

This clonotype was seen ten or more times. The V gene is TRBV9, the J gene TRBJ2-1, with 13 bases fitting TRBD2. Germline lookup yields CDR1 SGDLS and CDR2 YYNGEE. The V and J ends lost 0 bases and 5 bases, in that order; junction bases with no gene match: 5. This CDR3 comprises 17 residues. CDR3 amino acids: CASSVEVGTSGDNEQFF. CDR3 DNA sequence: TGTGCCAGCAGCGTAGAGGTGGGGACTAGCGGGGACAATGAGCAGTTCTTC. Variable domain in full (rest from reference TRBV9 and TRBJ2-1): DSGVTQTPKHLITATGQRVTLRCSPRSGDLSVYWYQQSLDQGLQFLIQYYNGEERAKGNILERFSAQQFPDLHSELNLSSLELGDSALYFCASSVEVGTSGDNEQFFGPGTRLTVL.

This clonotype was observed many times. V is TRBV2 and J is TRBJ2-6, with D unclear. CDR3 length equals 14 residues. Looked up from germline, CDR1 is SNHLY and CDR2 is FYNNEI. The V end was cut by 7 bases, the J end by 0 bases, with 7 bases between. The CDR3 DNA reads TGTGCCAGCAAAGGCGTCTCTGGGGCCAACGTCCTGACTTTC. Translation: CASKGVSGANVLTF.

As to this clonotype: A much larger clone is a single base away; this may be a read error. V and J are TRBV19 and TRBJ2-2; possible D gene TRBD2, 5 bases. V was trimmed by 5 bases and J by 5 bases, leaving 12 bases between them. There are 14 residues in the CDR3. Looked up from germline, CDR1 is LNHDA and CDR2 is SQIVND (reference sequence). As DNA, the CDR3 is TGTGCCAGTAGTTTCATGTCGGGGACCGGGGAGCTGTTTTTT. It codes for CASSFMSGTGELFF. The full variable domain, in which reference TRBV19 and TRBJ2-2 provide the parts outside the CDR3, is DGGITQSPKYLFRKEGQNVTLSCEQNLNHDAMYWYRQDPGQGLRLIYYSQIVNDFQKGDIAEGYSVSREKKESFPLTVTSAQKNPTAFYLCASSFMSGTGELFFGEGSRLTVL.

This clonotype was detected ten times or more. This chain connects TRBV28 to TRBJ2-1; TRBD1 matches at 7 bases. Per the germline V gene, CDR1 is MDHEN and CDR2 is SYDVKM. The CDR3 is 17 amino acids. Trimming at V came to 5 bases and at J to 1 base, leaving 11 bases not matched to a gene. The CDR3 loop reads CASSLRTGTESYNEQFF. CDR3 in DNA: TGTGCCAGCAGTCTACGCACCGGGACAGAGTCCTACAATGAGCAGTTCTTC.

Comments on this clonotype: A read error may produce the germline difference seen at one junction end. The V and J genes are TRBV2 and TRBJ2-2; TRBD1 agrees at 9 bases. This CDR3 has 18 amino acids. Germline V gene lookup returns CDR1 SNHLY and CDR2 FYNNEI. The CDR3 DNA sequence: TGCGCCAGCAGTGTATCTCGAGGGGACAGGGAGGTCACCGGGGAGCTGTTTTTT. Its translation is CASSVSRGDREVTGELFF.

This clonotype was seen ten or more times. The chain carries TRBV5-1 and TRBJ1-1, with D unresolved. The CDR3 runs to 14 residues. Trimming stripped 0 bases from V and 3 bases from J, with 9 bases between. The V gene's germline CDR1 is SGHRS and CDR2 YFSETQ. The CDR3 loop reads CASSLASGDTEAFF. In DNA, the CDR3 is TGCGCCAGCAGCTTGGCCAGCGGCGACACTGAAGCTTTCTTT.

This clonotype was counted many times. The V call is TRBV24-1, the J call TRBJ2-3; D is perhaps TRBD2 (6 bases). Germline V CDR1 and CDR2: KGHDR, SFDVKD. The CDR3 runs to 13 residues. Trimming left V 7 bases short and J 4 bases short, with 11 bases between. CDR3 loop: CATRSTGADTQYF. The CDR3 region has the DNA TGTGCCACCAGGAGCACGGGGGCAGATACGCAGTATTTT.

This clonotype was recorded many times. V gene TRBV28 combines with J gene TRBJ1-2, with D unclear. V lost 5 bases to trimming and J lost 4 bases, with 17 bases between them. CDR3 length: 15 residues. The germline gives CDR1 MDHEN, CDR2 SYDVKM. This CDR3 reads CASSPTTDILYGYTF. The CDR3 region has the DNA TGTGCCAGCAGTCCGACAACGGATATCCTCTATGGCTACACCTTC.